This T cell receptor (beta chain) comes out of a study of blood T cell repertoires in COVID-19. Study-wide background: Collection of acute and convalescent COVID-19 samples took place in the United States, Italy and Spain.

Original handling: Amplified reference gene primers provided the basis for estimating nucleated cell counts. Repertoires were generated with immunoSEQ multiplex PCR, while TCRdb's copy carries only in-frame clones and drops some. V and J calls and clone size are given by that table; D and trimming were obtained from the DNA. Among around 200,000 clones, around three quarters were seen once, and the ten largest hold less than 7%. This CDR3 contains 14 residues. The V gene's germline CDR1 is SGHVS and CDR2 FQNEAQ. V was clipped by 5 bases and J by 2 bases, with 13 bases between them. The clonotype originates from a woman aged 70 to 79 with acute or convalescent COVID-19. Sequencing was carried out using peripheral blood. This chain links TRBV7-8 with TRBJ2-7, with unresolved D. The CDR3 is CASSPPLSTYEQYF. The CDR3 DNA sequence: TGTGCCAGCAGCCCACCTTTATCTACCTACGAGCAGTACTTC.